This TCR beta chain originates from a study of long-term antiretroviral therapy in people with HIV. At the level of the study: Some samples came about a decade before the 2015 immediate-ART recommendation, and these were the earliest.

Survey-level resolution applied to immunoSEQ assay v3.0. Each sample had sequencing targeting about 40,000-50,000 T-cell genomes. The data were produced by immunoSEQ multiplex PCR, yet TCRdb's version contains in-frame clones alone and is incomplete. This table holds 25,000 to 35,000 clones, 97% found once. Each sample contained 1-10 million cryopreserved PBMC, thawed before DNA extraction. Trimming removed 4 bases at V and 5 bases at J, with 20 bases between. Germline V gene lookup returns CDR1 SEHNR and CDR2 FQNEAQ (reference sequence). This CDR3 region has 17 residues. V gene TRBV7-9 combines with J gene TRBJ1-4, with D tentatively TRBD1 (5 bases). This TCR derives from a man aged 25-45 years with HIV. The sequences come from unsorted PBMCs, collected 6.9 years after starting antiretroviral therapy. DNA of the CDR3: TGTGCCAGCAGCTCCTTGACAGCCCGGGGCTACAATGAAAAACTGTTTTTT. Encoded protein: CASSSLTARGYNEKLFF. Supplemented by reference TRBV7-9 and TRBJ1-4, the full variable domain reads DTGVSQNPRHKITKRGQNVTFRCDPISEHNRLYWYRQTLGQGPEFLTYFQNEAQLEKSRLLSDRFSAERPKGSFSTLEIQRTEQGDSAMYLCASSSLTARGYNEKLFFGSGTQLSVL.